This TCR beta chain was profiled in a study of blood T cell repertoires in COVID-19. Turning to the study itself: Spain, Italy and the United States supplied samples that represented acute and convalescent COVID-19. Nucleic acid was either cDNA or gDNA, and it came from T cells, B-cell-depleted T cells, or PBMCs.

This clone was detected only once. Trimming left V 2 bases short and J 5 bases short, with 7 bases between. The CDR3 totals 12 residues. CDR1 is SGHRS and CDR2 is YFSETQ in the germline V gene. Source study methods: Reference gene primers were amplified, and this amplification served to estimate nucleated cell counts. The repertoire was sequenced with immunoSEQ multiplex PCR; TCRdb's copy has only in-frame clones and lacks some. V, J and clone size are those of that table, while D and trimming were read from the DNA. The sample lists about 330,000 clones; roughly 86% were seen once. The clonotype originates from a woman aged 50 to 60 with acute or convalescent COVID-19. The material sequenced was peripheral blood. The rearrangement uses TRBV5-1 and TRBJ1-2, with unresolved D. The CDR3 loop reads CASSFYGYGYTF. DNA of the CDR3: TGCGCCAGCAGCTTCTATGGTTATGGCTACACCTTC.